This TCR beta chain was recovered during a study of shared clonotypes between healthy human individuals. Study overall: Donors had three CD4 naive, three CD4 memory, two CD8 naive and one CD8 memory plate apiece.

Each subset's genomic DNA was shared equally among a number of immunoSEQ plates. Profiling relied on immunoSEQ multiplex PCR, and the TCRdb table lists in-frame clones only, not all of them. Here the sample spans about 2.3 million clones, 85% to 95% being singletons. The donors were adults (healthy and HIV-negative) with no recent acute infections or vaccinations. CD4+ cell separation produced CD45RA+ naive and CD45RA-negative memory subsets. The sample taken for sequencing was naive CD4+ T cells from PBMCs. Sample subset: CD45RA+ positively selected. This TCR was sampled from a man between 18 and 35 years old in good health. Some clones in this sample may be carry-over from other donors' samples.

CDR3 sequence reads: CASSLTGTGGEQYF. In nucleotides, the CDR3 is TGCGCCAGCAGCCTTACAGGGACAGGGGGCGAGCAGTACTTC. The chain couples TRBV4-3 to TRBJ2-7; 11 nucleotides match TRBD1. The V gene's germline CDR1 is LGHNA and CDR2 YSLEER. CDR3 length: 14 residues. V was clipped by 4 bases and J by 6 bases; unmatched bases: 5.